The clone carrying this T cell receptor beta chain has more than one count but fewer than ten. This specimen comes from a study of blood T cell repertoires in COVID-19. For the study at large: There were acute and convalescent COVID-19 samples, and they came from the United States, Italy and Spain. From T cells, B-cell-depleted T cells, or PBMCs came the material, which was cDNA or gDNA.

The germline V gene encodes CDR1 LNHDA and CDR2 SQIVND (reference sequence). Trimming cost V 6 bases and J 4 bases, with 19 bases left between them. The CDR3 contains 15 residues. Clones were read by immunoSEQ multiplex PCR, and TCRdb kept only the in-frame ones, dropping some. This sample yields hundreds of thousands of clones, of which about 80% are seen a single time; about 3.1% belongs to the top ten. This clonotype was obtained from a woman of 80 years or more with acute or convalescent COVID-19. V is TRBV19 and J is TRBJ2-7, with a tentative D call TRBD2 (5 bases). The specimen sequenced was peripheral blood. The CDR3, as DNA: TGTGCCAGTAGCACGATAGAGGGATTGCGGTACGAGCAGTACTTC. This gives the protein CASSTIEGLRYEQYF.